This TCR beta chain was found in a study of shared clonotypes between healthy human individuals. About the study: Researchers drew samples from a couple of women and a few men aged 18 to 49. For every donor, three CD4 naive, three CD4 memory, two CD8 naive and one CD8 memory plates were used.

CDR3 length equals 17 residues. The germline CDR1 and CDR2 sequences are SQVTM and ANQGSEA. V gave up 4 bases and J gave up 5 bases; unmatched junction bases: 11. Sequenced by immunoSEQ multiplex PCR; TCRdb stores in-frame clones only, minus some. This table has around 980,000 clones, around three quarters appearing once. The CD4+ fraction was divided into a CD45RA+ naive subset and a CD45RA-negative memory subset. The specimen was memory CD4+ T cells from PBMCs. This sample's subset: CD45RA-negative fraction. The chain joins TRBV29-1 to TRBJ2-1; 13 nucleotides match TRBD2. This TCR was sampled from a young man in good health. Some clones in this sample may be carry-over from other donors' samples. The CDR3 spells CSVGGTSGALRNNEQFF. CDR3 bases: TGCAGCGTTGGTGGGACTAGCGGGGCGCTGAGAAACAATGAGCAGTTCTTC.